These 31 T cell receptor delta chains came from one sample sequenced in a study of Vδ1+ human thymocytes. No antigen has been identified for these receptors. Extracted RNA was reverse transcribed into cDNA. CDR3 amplicons came from multiplex PCR with pooled V-gene forward and constant-region reverse primers. With CATT, TCRdb re-called clones from the multiplex PCR reads. Of under 80,000 delta-chain clones in the sample, about 30% were seen once. Study findings and constraints: Thymic TRG and TRD repertoires appeared highly polyclonal, with Gaussian CDR3 length distributions.

The sample was Vdelta1+ gamma-delta thymocytes from the thymus. Subset specified: FACS-sorted CD3+ TCRalphabeta- TCRVdelta1+ TCRVdelta2- thymocytes. Receptors originate from a boy under three years old who had congenital heart surgery.

This chain connects TRDV1 to TRDJ1; D possibly corresponds to TRDD3 (6 bases). The CDR3 consists of 16 residues. Germline CDR1 is TSWWSYY and CDR2 is QGS. V lost 5 bases and J lost 2, with 18 bases in between. The CDR3 here is CALGKPIRGGTDKLIF. The CDR3 nucleotides read TGTGCTCTTGGGAAACCAATACGCGGGGGAACCGATAAACTCATCTTT.

The V and J genes are TRDV1 and TRDJ1; no clear D gene. V was clipped by 0 bases and J by 0 bases, with 17 bases between them. The CDR3 is 18 residues long. Germline CDR1 and CDR2: TSWWSYY and QGS. CDR3 nucleotide sequence: TGTGCTCTTGGGGAACTCCCGCGACAGATAACGTACACCGATAAACTCATCTTT. Translation: CALGELPRQITYTDKLIF.

This clone was seen a single time. The chain couples TRDV1 to TRDJ1; possible D gene TRDD3, 5 bases. This CDR3 spans 21 amino acids. V was pared by 2 bases and J by 0 bases, with 28 bases between. CDR1 is TSWWSYY, CDR2 QGS, per germline. CDR3 sequence: CALGEGCACTGLDRYTDKLIF. DNA for the CDR3: TGTGCTCTTGGGGAAGGGTGCGCATGTACTGGTTTGGACCGGTACACCGATAAACTCATCTTT.

The chain employs TRDV1 and TRDJ1, with D uncertain. The CDR3 totals 21 residues. CDR1 and CDR2 from the germline V gene are TSWWSYY and QGS. With 0 bases removed from V and 0 bases from J, the gap between germline ends came to 26 bases. The CDR3: CALGELPRAFPNSGYTDKLIF. CDR3 nucleotides: TGTGCTCTTGGGGAACTGCCCAGAGCTTTCCCCAATTCTGGTTACACCGATAAACTCATCTTT.

There are a few counts of this clone. The chain couples TRDV1 to TRDJ1; the D is unclear. This CDR3 spans 17 amino acids. The V gene's germline CDR1 is TSWWSYY and CDR2 QGS. Trimming cost V 1 base and J 5 bases, with 20 bases left between them. Here the CDR3 reads CALGERQFPSRGDKLIF. The DNA of the CDR3 is TGTGCTCTTGGGGAACGCCAGTTCCCGTCGCGGGGTGATAAACTCATCTTT.

The table lists this clone with a few counts. This chain uses TRDV1 with TRDJ1; 10 bases agree with TRDD3. This CDR3 is built from 19 residues. Germline lookup yields CDR1 TSWWSYY and CDR2 QGS. V trimming: 6 bases; J trimming: 1 base; junction bases outside the gene matches: 17. The CDR3: CALGSSRGIRKGGTDKLIF. CDR3 nucleotide sequence: TGTGCTCTTGGATCGTCCCGGGGGATACGCAAGGGGGGCACCGATAAACTCATCTTT.

The J gene is TRDJ1, the V gene TRDV1; TRDD3 matches 12 bases. In germline, CDR1 is TSWWSYY, CDR2 QGS. The CDR3 spans 21 residues. With V trimmed by 2 bases and J by 0 bases, 16 bases remained unmatched. In DNA form, the CDR3 reads TGTGCTCTTGGGGAATCTTGCTACACAACTGGGGGATACACGTACACCGATAAACTCATCTTT. This translates into CALGESCYTTGGYTYTDKLIF.

This chain joins TRDV1 and TRDJ1, with 9 bases aligning to TRDD2. The V segment lost 4 bases and the J segment 2 bases; nucleotides outside the gene matches: 23. Germline V gene sequence: CDR1 TSWWSYY, CDR2 QGS. This CDR3 is built from 21 residues. This CDR3 reads CALGVSLPTLLVLGQTDKLIF. The CDR3 DNA reads as TGTGCTCTTGGGGTGTCCCTTCCTACTCTTCTAGTACTGGGGCAGACCGATAAACTCATCTTT.

The V and J genes are TRDV1 and TRDJ1; TRDD3 matches at 9 bases. Germline assignment: CDR1 TSWWSYY and CDR2 QGS. Trimming removed 0 bases from V and 0 bases from J; junction bases left unmatched: 29. The CDR3 is 25 residues long. DNA for the CDR3: TGTGCTCTTGGGGAACTTACCCCTAGAAACTACCCCCGTACTGGGGGACCCGTCTACACCGATAAACTCATCTTT. Translated, it gives CALGELTPRNYPRTGGPVYTDKLIF.

This clone was found a few times. The chain employs TRDV1 and TRDJ1, with D perhaps matching TRDD3 (5 bases). Trimming left V 2 bases short and J 0 bases short, with 13 bases between. The CDR3 consists of 16 residues. Germline V gives CDR1 TSWWSYY, CDR2 QGS. In DNA form, the CDR3 reads TGTGCTCTTGGGGAAGACCATGGGGTCTACACCGATAAACTCATCTTT. Its translation is CALGEDHGVYTDKLIF.

This clone was counted between two and nine times. The chain employs TRDV3 and TRDJ1; TRDD3 aligns across 9 bases. This CDR3 comprises 17 residues. V lost 3 bases, J lost 1 base, and 15 bases stayed unmatched. CDR1 and CDR2 (germline): TVYSNPD, GDNSRS (reference sequence). CDR3 bases: TGTGCCTTATATCCTCCGTACTGGGGGAAGGGCACCGATAAACTCATCTTT. It specifies CALYPPYWGKGTDKLIF.

This clone was recorded a few times. The chain employs TRDV1 and TRDJ1; maybe TRDD3 (6 bases). V shed 3 bases and J shed 1 base, with 18 bases lying between them. CDR3 length: 17 amino acids. Germline V lookup: CDR1 TSWWSYY, CDR2 QGS. The CDR3 region has the DNA TGTGCTCTTGGGGACACACCCTGGGGACTGGGCACCGATAAACTCATCTTT. Translating gives CALGDTPWGLGTDKLIF.

The rearrangement links TRDV1 to TRDJ1; 8 bases align to TRDD3. V lost 3 bases to trimming and J lost 3 bases; unmatched junction nucleotides: 12. In germline, CDR1 is TSWWSYY, CDR2 QGS. CDR3 length equals 17 residues. The CDR3 loop is CALGEWGRMGDADKLIF. The CDR3, as DNA: TGTGCTCTTGGGGAGTGGGGAAGAATGGGGGATGCCGATAAACTCATCTTT.

The rearrangement joins TRDV1 to TRDJ1; 9 nucleotides match TRDD2. In germline, CDR1 is TSWWSYY, CDR2 QGS. V was pared by 1 base and J by 0 bases, with 27 bases of the junction left unmatched. The CDR3 consists of 24 residues. CDR3 nucleotides: TGTGCTCTTGGGGAACCGACCTTCCTACATTTAGATGTCATACTGGGGCCCTACACCGATAAACTCATCTTT. The encoded protein is CALGEPTFLHLDVILGPYTDKLIF.

This clone was recorded a few times. The V gene is TRDV1, the J gene TRDJ1, with D tentatively TRDD2 (9 bases). This CDR3 has 17 residues. Trimming cost V 1 base and J 5 bases, with 20 bases left between them. CDR1 TSWWSYY and CDR2 QGS come from the germline V gene. CDR3 nucleotides: TGTGCTCTTGGGGAACCCTTCCTACGTGGGATACGGGATAAACTCATCTTT. The encoded protein is CALGEPFLRGIRDKLIF.

Details on this clone: Other DNA sequences of this sample code for an identical CDR3. The chain links TRDV1 to TRDJ1; the match to TRDD3 covers 7 bases. The trim removed 1 base at V and 5 bases at J, leaving 19 bases unmatched. This CDR3 region has 19 residues. Germline V CDR1 and CDR2: TSWWSYY, QGS. The CDR3 region has the DNA TGTGCTCTTGGGGAACCTTCAGGGACCAACTGGGGTTCCAGAGATAAACTCATCTTT. Protein sequence: CALGEPSGTNWGSRDKLIF.

This clone was observed a handful of times. The chain carries TRDV1 and TRDJ1; possibly TRDD3 for D (5 bases). The germline V gene has CDR1 TSWWSYY and CDR2 QGS. The V gene lost 0 bases and the J gene lost 1 base, with 9 bases spanning the gap. CDR3 length equals 15 residues. CDR3 sequence: CALGELGIPTDKLIF. The CDR3 bases are TGTGCTCTTGGGGAACTTGGGATCCCCACCGATAAACTCATCTTT.

This clone was seen more than once but under ten times. V is TRDV1 and J is TRDJ1; D remains unclear. The CDR3 totals 23 residues. Germline CDR1 reads TSWWSYY; CDR2 reads QGS. V lost 0 bases and J 0 bases, leaving 32 bases between the germline ends. DNA for the CDR3: TGTGCTCTTGGGGAACTTTGGAGAATCCACTTGGTTCATCGAGATTTGAACACCGATAAACTCATCTTT. This codes for CALGELWRIHLVHRDLNTDKLIF.

This clone was found once. The genes are TRDV1 and TRDJ1; TRDD3 might be the D (5 bases). V was cut by 0 bases and J by 0 bases, with 20 bases left in between. This CDR3 has 19 amino acids. CDR1 and CDR2 (germline): TSWWSYY, QGS. For the CDR3, the DNA is TGTGCTCTTGGGGAACTCGCTCCCCGGGGGCTATGGGACACCGATAAACTCATCTTT. Protein product: CALGELAPRGLWDTDKLIF.

This clone was recorded a few times. The chain has TRDV1 and TRDJ1; 9 bases line up with TRDD2. Germline lookup yields CDR1 TSWWSYY and CDR2 QGS. The V gene end was trimmed by 0 bases and the J gene end by 0 bases; junction bases not matched to a gene: 20. This CDR3 has 22 amino acids. The chain's CDR3 is CALGELPFLRSWGPNNTDKLIF. CDR3 DNA: TGTGCTCTTGGGGAACTGCCCTTCCTACGAAGCTGGGGTCCTAATAACACCGATAAACTCATCTTT.

The V and J genes are TRDV1 and TRDJ1, with 8 bases lining up with TRDD3. The ends lost 0 bases at V and 2 bases at J; junction bases unmatched: 26. Germline lookup yields CDR1 TSWWSYY and CDR2 QGS. This CDR3 is built from 23 residues. CDR3 DNA sequence: TGTGCTCTTGGGGAACTAGGAAGACCGTCTACTGGGGGCCATCCCCGTCGGACCGATAAACTCATCTTT. This sequence encodes CALGELGRPSTGGHPRRTDKLIF.

The rearrangement links TRDV1 to TRDJ1; 11 positions match TRDD3. This CDR3 region has 21 residues. Germline trimming cut 5 bases from V and 5 bases from J; bases unmatched to any gene: 25. In germline, CDR1 is TSWWSYY, CDR2 QGS. This CDR3 is CALGNWLDPLAGGYRADKLIF. The DNA of the CDR3 is TGTGCTCTTGGGAACTGGCTGGACCCCCTTGCTGGGGGATACAGGGCAGATAAACTCATCTTT.

This chain links TRDV1 with TRDJ1; 11 positions agree with TRDD3. This CDR3 comprises 18 residues. Germline CDR1 reads TSWWSYY; CDR2 reads QGS. Germline trimming cut 6 bases from V and 7 bases from J; bases unmatched to any gene: 19. CDR3 amino acids: CALGKALDSWGIRGKLIF. The CDR3 nucleotides read TGTGCTCTTGGTAAGGCTCTTGACTCGTGGGGGATACGCGGTAAACTCATCTTT.

This clone came up a few times. J is TRDJ1 and V is TRDV1, with TRDD3 identical over 12 bases. Germline values: CDR1 TSWWSYY, CDR2 QGS. This CDR3 has 18 residues. Trimming removed 0 bases from V and 9 bases from J; junction bases left unmatched: 14. CDR3 sequence: CALGELPTGGYFDDELIF. The CDR3 region has the DNA TGTGCTCTTGGGGAACTTCCTACTGGGGGATACTTCGACGACGAACTCATCTTT.

Note on this clone: A much larger clone differs from this one at a single base, so this may be a read error. The chain couples TRDV2 to TRDJ1; 12 bases match TRDD3. Per the germline V gene, CDR1 is GEAIGNYY and CDR2 is EKD. This CDR3 has 17 amino acids. The CDR3 spells CACDFRTGGYYTDKPIF. DNA of the CDR3: TGTGCCTGTGACTTCCGTACTGGGGGATACTACACCGATAAACCCATCTTT.

The chain combines TRAV29/DV5 with TRDJ1; 8 positions agree with TRDD3. V dropped 2 bases and J dropped 8; count of bases not matched to a gene: 5. Germline-derived CDR1 and CDR2 are NSMFDY and ISSIKDK. This CDR3 has 12 amino acids. The CDR3 DNA follows: TGTGCAGCAAGGCTGGGGGAGAGGAAACTCATCTTT. The encoded protein is CAARLGERKLIF. The variable domain in full, completed from reference TRAV29/DV5 and TRDJ1, reads DQQVKQNSPSLSVQEGRISILNCDYTNSMFDYFLWYKKYPAEGPTFLISISSIKDKNEDGRFTVFLNKSAKHLSLHIVPSQPGDSAVYFCAARLGERKLIFGKGTRVTVEP.

A word on this clone: A much larger clonotype is one base distant, so this may be a read error. Additional DNA sequences in this sample encode the identical CDR3. The rearrangement uses TRDV2 and TRDJ1, with TRDD3 identical over 12 bases. Germline CDR1 and CDR2: GEAIGNYY and EKD. This CDR3 has 24 amino acids. V gave up 1 base and J gave up 3 bases; unmatched junction bases: 29. In nucleotides, the CDR3 is TGTGCCTGTGACACGGGGGTTCTGCGCCGCACCGTACTGGGGGATACCTTGTTGGCCGATAAACTCATCTTT. Amino acids: CACDTGVLRRTVLGDTLLADKLIF.

This clone was counted between two and nine times. The chain joins TRDV1 to TRDJ1, with 8 positions matching TRDD2. CDR3 length: 18 residues. Looked up from germline, CDR1 is TSWWSYY and CDR2 is QGS. Trimming cost V 5 bases and J 2 bases; bases outside gene matches: 16. The CDR3 DNA sequence: TGTGCTCTTGGGACTCTATCTTCCTACGGACGGGATACCGATAAACTCATCTTT. It translates to CALGTLSSYGRDTDKLIF.

V is TRDV1 and J is TRDJ1, with a possible D match to TRDD3 (5 bases). V lost 5 bases and J lost 0, with 31 bases in between. CDR1 is TSWWSYY, CDR2 QGS, per germline. This CDR3 is built from 21 residues. The CDR3 region is CALGNPSRLTRRGAYTDKLIF. The CDR3 DNA is TGTGCTCTTGGGAACCCGTCCCGCCTCACGCGCCGGGGAGCATACACCGATAAACTCATCTTT.

This chain joins TRDV1 and TRDJ1, with 9 nucleotides matching TRDD3. V was clipped by 2 bases and J by 0 bases; unmatched bases: 37. The CDR3 sequence is 27 residues long. CDR1 and CDR2 from the germline V gene are TSWWSYY and QGS. The CDR3 DNA sequence: TGTGCTCTTGGGGAAAGGTTCGGTCGGGATACCTTCCTGCCGAGGGGATACGGGAGTAGTTACACCGATAAACTCATCTTT. Its translation is CALGERFGRDTFLPRGYGSSYTDKLIF.

The rearrangement links TRDV1 to TRDJ1, with D possibly matching TRDD2 (5 bases). CDR1 and CDR2 from the germline V gene are TSWWSYY and QGS. This CDR3 has 16 residues. V was cut by 0 bases and J by 0 bases, with 11 bases left in between. In DNA form, the CDR3 reads TGTGCTCTTGGGGAACTTTCCTGCTTGTACACCGATAAACTCATCTTT. Translation: CALGELSCLYTDKLIF.